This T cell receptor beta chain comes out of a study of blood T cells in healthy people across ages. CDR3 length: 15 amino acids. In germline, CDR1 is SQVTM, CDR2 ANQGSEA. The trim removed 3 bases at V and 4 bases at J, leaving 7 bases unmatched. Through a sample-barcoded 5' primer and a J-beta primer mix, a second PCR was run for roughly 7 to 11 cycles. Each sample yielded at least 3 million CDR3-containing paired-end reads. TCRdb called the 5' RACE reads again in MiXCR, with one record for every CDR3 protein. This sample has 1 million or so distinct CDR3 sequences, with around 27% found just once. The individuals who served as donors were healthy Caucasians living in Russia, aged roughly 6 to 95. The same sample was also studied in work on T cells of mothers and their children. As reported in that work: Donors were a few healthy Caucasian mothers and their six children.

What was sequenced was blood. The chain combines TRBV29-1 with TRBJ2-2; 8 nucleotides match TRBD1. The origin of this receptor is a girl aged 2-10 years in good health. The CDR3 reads CSVDMTGAGTGELFF. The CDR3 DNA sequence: TGCAGCGTTGATATGACAGGGGCAGGCACCGGGGAGCTGTTTTTT.